This section outlines one T cell receptor (beta chain) sequence together with its context. Its antigen remains unknown. These data come from a study of T cell responses to AZD1222 COVID-19 vaccine. The study's findings and limits: Most donors were white British and more were female, and clonal diversity was possibly underestimated. Spike-specific TCR depth and breadth grew after two AZD1222 doses. Only five or six individuals given AZD1222 were seropositive at baseline.

The CDR3 extends over 17 amino acids. CDR1 and CDR2 from the germline V gene are SGHKS and YYEKEE (reference sequence). V lost 5 bases, J lost 3 bases, and 14 bases stayed unmatched. The protocol was immunoSEQ multiplex PCR, while the TCRdb copy is restricted to in-frame clones and leaves out a portion. The sample has 65,000 to 85,000 clones; more than 85% are singletons. Sequencing was performed on peripheral blood, taken on day 0 of AZD1222 vaccination. This receptor was obtained from an adult in good health. V usage is TRBV5-5 and J usage is TRBJ1-5, with TRBD1 matching over 7 bases. CDR3 region: CASSSQGTDGLNQPQHF. The CDR3 DNA is TGTGCCAGCAGTTCCCAGGGGACAGATGGTCTCAATCAGCCCCAGCATTTT.